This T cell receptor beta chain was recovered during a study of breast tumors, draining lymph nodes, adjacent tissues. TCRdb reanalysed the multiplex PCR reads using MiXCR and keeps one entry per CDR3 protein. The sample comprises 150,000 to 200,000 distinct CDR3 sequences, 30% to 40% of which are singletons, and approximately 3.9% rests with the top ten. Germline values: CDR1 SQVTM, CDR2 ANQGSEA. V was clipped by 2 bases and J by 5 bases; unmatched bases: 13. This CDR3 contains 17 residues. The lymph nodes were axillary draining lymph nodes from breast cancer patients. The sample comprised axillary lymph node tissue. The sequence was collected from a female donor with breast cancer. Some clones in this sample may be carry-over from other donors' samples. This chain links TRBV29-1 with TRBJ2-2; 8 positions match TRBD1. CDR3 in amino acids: CSVEITAGGRRTGELFF. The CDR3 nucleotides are TGCAGCGTTGAAATTACTGCAGGGGGCCGGAGGACCGGGGAGCTGTTTTTT.